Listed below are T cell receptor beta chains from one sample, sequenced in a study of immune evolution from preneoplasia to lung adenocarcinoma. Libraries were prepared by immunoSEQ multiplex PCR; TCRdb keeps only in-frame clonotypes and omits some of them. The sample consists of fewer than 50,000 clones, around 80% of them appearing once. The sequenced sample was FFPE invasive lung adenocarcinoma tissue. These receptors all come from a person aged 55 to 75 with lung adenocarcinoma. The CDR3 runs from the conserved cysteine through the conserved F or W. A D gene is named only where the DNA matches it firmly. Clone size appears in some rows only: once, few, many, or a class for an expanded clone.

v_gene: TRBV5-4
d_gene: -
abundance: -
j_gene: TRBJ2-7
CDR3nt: TGTGCCAGCAGCTCTCCCCGGGACTCCTACGAGCAGTACTTC
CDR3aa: CASSSPRDSYEQYF

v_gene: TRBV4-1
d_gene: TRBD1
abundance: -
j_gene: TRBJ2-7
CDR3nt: TGCGCCAGCAGCCAAGATATAGGGACAGTGAGCTCCTACGAGCAGTACTTC
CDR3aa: CASSQDIGTVSSYEQYF

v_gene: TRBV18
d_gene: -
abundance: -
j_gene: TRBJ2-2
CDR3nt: TGTGCCAGCTCACCAGTAGGGGATGCCGGGGAGCTGTTTTTT
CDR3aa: CASSPVGDAGELFF

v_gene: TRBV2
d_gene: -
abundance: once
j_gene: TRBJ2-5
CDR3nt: TGTGCCAGCAGTGTGGACCTCCTCCAAGAGACCCAGTACTTC
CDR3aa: CASSVDLLQETQYF

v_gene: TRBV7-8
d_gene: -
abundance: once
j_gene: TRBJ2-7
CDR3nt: TGTGCCAGCAGCTTCGGGGGGCGAAACGAGCAGTACTTC
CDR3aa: CASSFGGRNEQYF

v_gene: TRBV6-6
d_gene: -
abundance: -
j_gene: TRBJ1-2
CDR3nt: TGTGCCACATCGGTCGGGGGAAGCTATGGCTACACCTTC
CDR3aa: CATSVGGSYGYTF

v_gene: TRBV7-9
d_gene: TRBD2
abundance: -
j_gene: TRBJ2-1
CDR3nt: TGTGCCAGCTCAACGGGACTAGCGGGAGGGAGCTCCTACAATGAGCAGTTCTTC
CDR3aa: CASSTGLAGGSSYNEQFF

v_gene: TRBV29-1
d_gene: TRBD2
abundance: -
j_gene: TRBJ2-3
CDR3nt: TGCAGCGTTGAAACTCGGACTAGCGGGAGGCAGTATTTT
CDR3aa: CSVETRTSGRQYF

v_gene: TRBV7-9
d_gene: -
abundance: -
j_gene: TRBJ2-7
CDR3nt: TGTGCCAGCAGCTTAGGAGCAGGAGCTTCCTACGAGCAGTACTTC
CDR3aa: CASSLGAGASYEQYF

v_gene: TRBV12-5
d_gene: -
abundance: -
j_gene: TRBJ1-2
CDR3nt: TGTGCTAGTGCTACACAGACTAACTATGGCTACACCTTC
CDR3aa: CASATQTNYGYTF

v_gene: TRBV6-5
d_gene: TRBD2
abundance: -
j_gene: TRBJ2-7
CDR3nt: TGTGCCAGCAGCCCGGGACTAGCGGTTTCCTACGAGCAGTACTTC
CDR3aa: CASSPGLAVSYEQYF

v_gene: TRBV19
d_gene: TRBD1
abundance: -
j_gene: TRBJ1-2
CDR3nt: TGTGCCAGTAGTATTACAGGGGGCCCGCCCCGGGGCTACACCTTC
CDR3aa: CASSITGGPPRGYTF

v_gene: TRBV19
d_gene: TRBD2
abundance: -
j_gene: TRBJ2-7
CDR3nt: TGTGCCAGTAGTATGTTGGCTAGCGGGAGGTACGAGCAGTACTTC
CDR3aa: CASSMLASGRYEQYF

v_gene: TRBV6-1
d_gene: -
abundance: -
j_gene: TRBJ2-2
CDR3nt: TGTGCCAGCAGTGCGACTTGGAACACCGGGGAGCTGTTTTTT
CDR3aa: CASSATWNTGELFF

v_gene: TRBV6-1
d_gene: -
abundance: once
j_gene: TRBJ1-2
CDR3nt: TGTGCCAGCAGTGAAGACAAGGGGTCCGTAGGCTATGGCTACACCTTC
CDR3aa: CASSEDKGSVGYGYTF

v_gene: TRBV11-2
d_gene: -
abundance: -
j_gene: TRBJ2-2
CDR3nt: TGTGCCAGCAGCTTAGGCCCCCGGGGGTGGAACACCGGGGAGCTGTTTTTT
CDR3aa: CASSLGPRGWNTGELFF

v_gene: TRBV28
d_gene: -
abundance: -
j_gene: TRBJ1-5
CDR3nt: TGTGCCAGCAGTCCGACGGGGGCGGGTCAGCCCCAGCATTTT
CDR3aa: CASSPTGAGQPQHF

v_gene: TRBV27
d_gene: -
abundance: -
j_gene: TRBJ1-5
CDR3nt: TGTGCCAGCAGCCCTTTGAGGTCCTCTAGCAATCAGCCCCAGCATTTT
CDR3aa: CASSPLRSSSNQPQHF

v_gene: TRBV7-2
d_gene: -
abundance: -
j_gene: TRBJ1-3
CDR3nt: TGTGCCAGCAGCTTTTATGGAAACACCATATATTTT
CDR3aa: CASSFYGNTIYF

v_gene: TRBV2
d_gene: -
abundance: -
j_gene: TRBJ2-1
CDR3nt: TGTGCCAGCAGTGAATCGGAACAGGGGGGGTTTCAGTTCTTC
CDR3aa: CASSESEQGGFQFF

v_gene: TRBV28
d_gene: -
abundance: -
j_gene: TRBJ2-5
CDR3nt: TGTGCCAGCAGTAACCAAGAGACCCAGTACTTC
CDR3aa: CASSNQETQYF

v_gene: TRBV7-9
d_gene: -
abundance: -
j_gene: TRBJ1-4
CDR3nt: TGTGCCAGCAGTTTACAGGCAACTAATGAAAAACTGTTTTTT
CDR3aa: CASSLQATNEKLFF

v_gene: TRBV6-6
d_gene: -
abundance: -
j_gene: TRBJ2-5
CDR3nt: TGTGCCAGCATGAGGTCCCAAGAGACCCAGTACTTC
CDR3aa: CASMRSQETQYF

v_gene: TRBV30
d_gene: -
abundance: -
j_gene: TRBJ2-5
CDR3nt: TGTGCCTGGACGCTTTCCCCCGGGGAGACCCAGTACTTC
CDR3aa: CAWTLSPGETQYF

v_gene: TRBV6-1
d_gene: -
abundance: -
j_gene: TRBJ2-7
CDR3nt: TGTGCCAGCAGTGCCCGGCGAACGGGAAGCTCCTACGAGCAGTACTTC
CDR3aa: CASSARRTGSSYEQYF

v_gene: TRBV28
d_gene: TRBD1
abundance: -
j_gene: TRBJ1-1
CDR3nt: TGTGCCAGCAGGAAGGGACAGAGGAACACTGAAGCTTTCTTT
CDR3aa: CASRKGQRNTEAFF

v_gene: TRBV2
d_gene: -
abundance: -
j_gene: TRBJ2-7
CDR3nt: TGTGCCAGCAGTGTCCGGATTTACGAGCAGTACTTC
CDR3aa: CASSVRIYEQYF

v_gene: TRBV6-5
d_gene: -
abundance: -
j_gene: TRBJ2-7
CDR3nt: TGTGCCAGCAGCCCCGTGGGGTCTAACTACTACGAGCAGTACTTC
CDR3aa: CASSPVGSNYYEQYF

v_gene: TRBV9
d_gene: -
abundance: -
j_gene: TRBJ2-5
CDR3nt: TGTGCCAGCAGCGTACAGGGGACAAGCCAAGAGACCCAGTACTTC
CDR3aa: CASSVQGTSQETQYF

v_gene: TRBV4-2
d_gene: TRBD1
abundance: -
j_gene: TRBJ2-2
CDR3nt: TGTGCCAGCAGCCAACCTCCGACCAGGGGGCGGAAGACCGGGGAGCTGTTTTTT
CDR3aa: CASSQPPTRGRKTGELFF

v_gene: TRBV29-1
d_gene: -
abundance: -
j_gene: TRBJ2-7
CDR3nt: TGCAGCGTCAGGACAGCTTTCTCCTACGAGCAGTACTTC
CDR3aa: CSVRTAFSYEQYF

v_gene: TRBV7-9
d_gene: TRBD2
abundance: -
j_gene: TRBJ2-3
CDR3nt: TGTGCCAGCAGCTCTACTAGCGGAGTGGATACGCAGTATTTT
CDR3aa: CASSSTSGVDTQYF

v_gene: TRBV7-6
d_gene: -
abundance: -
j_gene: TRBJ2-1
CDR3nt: TGTGCCAGCAGCCTAGCAAAGCGCGGAAGTGAGCAGTTCTTC
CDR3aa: CASSLAKRGSEQFF

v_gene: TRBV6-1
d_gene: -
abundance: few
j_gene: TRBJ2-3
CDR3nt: TGTGCCAGCAGTGCCGGGCTAGAGTCAGCTACGCAGTATTTT
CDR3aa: CASSAGLESATQYF

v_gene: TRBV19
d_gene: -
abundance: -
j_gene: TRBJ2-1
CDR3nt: TGTGCCAGTAGTATAGGGACCCGCGGGTATGAGCAGTTCTTC
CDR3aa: CASSIGTRGYEQFF

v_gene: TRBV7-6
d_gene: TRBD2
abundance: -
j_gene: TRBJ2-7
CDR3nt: TGTGCCAGCAGCTCGGGAGCGGGAGGGCCGGTTGGCGAGCAGTACTTC
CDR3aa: CASSSGAGGPVGEQYF

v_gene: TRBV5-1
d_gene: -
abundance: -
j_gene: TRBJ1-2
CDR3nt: TGCGCCAGCAGCTTGGAGGGAAGAACTAACTATGGCTACACCTTC
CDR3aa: CASSLEGRTNYGYTF

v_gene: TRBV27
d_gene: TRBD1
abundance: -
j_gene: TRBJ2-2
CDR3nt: TGTGCCACTGGGGTGGACAGGGGGGACACCGGGGAGCTGTTTTTT
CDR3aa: CATGVDRGDTGELFF

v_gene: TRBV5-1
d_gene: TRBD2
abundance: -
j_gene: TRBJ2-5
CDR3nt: TGCGCCAGCAGCTGGGGGACTAGCGGGATCATGGAGACCCAGTACTTC
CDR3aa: CASSWGTSGIMETQYF

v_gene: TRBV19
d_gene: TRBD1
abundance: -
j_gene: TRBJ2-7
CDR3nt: TGTGCCAGTAGTAGGTTCGGGACAGGGGGCTACGAGCAGTACTTC
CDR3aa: CASSRFGTGGYEQYF

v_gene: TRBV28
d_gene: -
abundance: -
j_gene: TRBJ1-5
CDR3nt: TGTGAGATATGGGAAAATCAGCCCCAGCATTTT
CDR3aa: CEIWENQPQHF

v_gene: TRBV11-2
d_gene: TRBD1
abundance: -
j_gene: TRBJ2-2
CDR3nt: TGTGCCAGCAGCCCTAGACAGGGGGTAACCGGGGAGCTGTTTTTT
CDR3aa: CASSPRQGVTGELFF

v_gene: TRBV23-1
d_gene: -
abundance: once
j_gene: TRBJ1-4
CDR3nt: TGCGCCAGCAGTCAATCAGTTCAGGGGACTAATGAAAAACTGTTTTTT
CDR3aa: CASSQSVQGTNEKLFF

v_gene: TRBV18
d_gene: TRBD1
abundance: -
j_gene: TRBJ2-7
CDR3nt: TGTGCCAGCTCACCACAGGGGATCGGGACAGGGAGCTACGAGCAGTACTTC
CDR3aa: CASSPQGIGTGSYEQYF

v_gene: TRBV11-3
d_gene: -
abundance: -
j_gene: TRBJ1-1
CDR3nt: TGTGCCAGCAGCCTATCGAGGTCTGAAGCTTTCTTT
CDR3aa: CASSLSRSEAFF

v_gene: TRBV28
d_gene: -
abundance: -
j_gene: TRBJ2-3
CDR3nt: TGTGCCAGCAGTTCCCTAGGGAAAAGCACAGATACGCAGTATTTT
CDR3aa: CASSSLGKSTDTQYF

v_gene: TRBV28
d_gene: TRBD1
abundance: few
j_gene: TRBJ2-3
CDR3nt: TGTGCCAGCAGGCGACAGGGGGCAGATACGCAGTATTTT
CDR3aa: CASRRQGADTQYF

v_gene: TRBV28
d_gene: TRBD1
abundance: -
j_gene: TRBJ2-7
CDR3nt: TGTGCCAGCAGTCCCCCCGGGACAGGGGGCTACGAGCAGTACTTC
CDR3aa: CASSPPGTGGYEQYF

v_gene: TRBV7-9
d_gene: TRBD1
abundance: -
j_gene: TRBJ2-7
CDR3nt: TGTGCCAGCAGCCCCCTCCGACAGGGCATCGAGCAGTACTTC
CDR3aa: CASSPLRQGIEQYF

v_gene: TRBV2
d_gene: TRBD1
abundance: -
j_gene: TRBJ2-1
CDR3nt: TGTGCCAGCAGTACAGGGGAGAGGGGGCAGTTCTTC
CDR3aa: CASSTGERGQFF

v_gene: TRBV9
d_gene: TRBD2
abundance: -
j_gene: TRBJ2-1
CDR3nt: TGTGCCAGCAGCGCCGGGGCCCGTCCGGGAGGGGTCCACAATGAGCAGTTCTTC
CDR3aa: CASSAGARPGGVHNEQFF

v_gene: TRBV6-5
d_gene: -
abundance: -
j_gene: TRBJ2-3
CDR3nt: TGTGCCAGCAGCCCCCGATACAATCAGCCCCAGTATTTT
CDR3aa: CASSPRYNQPQYF